This T cell receptor beta chain was observed in a study of T cell responses to AZD1222 COVID-19 vaccine. Clones were sequenced by immunoSEQ multiplex PCR, and TCRdb holds only the in-frame ones, with some missing. This table holds some 120,000 clones, approximately 92% found once. General study points: The study sampled repertoires only after the peak T cell response. CD4 TCRs covered the whole spike, strongest at regions 160-218 and 743-854. In a largely white British group with more females than males, clonal diversity was possibly underestimated.

V shed 3 bases and J shed 1 base, with 24 bases lying between them. Germline-derived CDR1 and CDR2 are KGHSH and LQKENI. This CDR3 comprises 19 residues. Note on this clone: Antigen: not known.

Specimen: peripheral blood, collected on day 0 of AZD1222 vaccination. This sequence originates from an adult in good health. The chain uses TRBV18 and TRBJ1-1; D is possibly TRBD1 (6 bases). The CDR3 loop reads CASSPGATAGRFRNTEAFF. CDR3 sequence (DNA): TGTGCCAGCTCACCGGGGGCAACCGCAGGGAGGTTTAGGAACACTGAAGCTTTCTTT.